A selection of T cell receptor beta chains follows, all from one sample in a study of human T cells and chemical hapten exposure. TCRdb independently ran MiXCR on the RACE reads; one entry per CDR3 protein. The data contain roughly 38,000 distinct CDR3 sequences, 6% to 9.5% of them singletons. Sequenced material: whole blood, taken in connection with sensitization to the hapten diphenylcyclopropenone (DPC). These receptor sequences come from a woman between 45 and 65 years old with alopecia areata. Some clones in this sample may be carry-over from other donors' samples. Each CDR3 is given with its conserved first and last residue. Each record gives: CDR3 protein, CDR3 DNA, CDR3 length, V gene, clone size, J gene, D gene. D genes are given only for firm matches. Clone sizes are given selectively: once, few, many, or a class where the clone is expanded.

cdr3_aa: CASSDDRSSYNSPLHF; cdr3_nt: TGTGCCAGCAGTGACGACCGGAGCTCCTATAATTCACCCCTCCACTTT; cdr3_length: 16; v_call: TRBV2; clone_size: NA; j_call: TRBJ1-6; d_call: NA
cdr3_aa: CSARGAVEKLFF; cdr3_nt: TGCAGTGCCCGGGGGGCAGTTGAAAAACTGTTTTTT; cdr3_length: 12; v_call: TRBV20-1; clone_size: many; j_call: TRBJ1-4; d_call: NA
cdr3_aa: CASSSRVAGNTGELFF; cdr3_nt: TGTGCCAGCAGCTCCCGTGTAGCGGGGAACACCGGGGAGCTGTTTTTT; cdr3_length: 16; v_call: TRBV5-6; clone_size: few; j_call: TRBJ2-2; d_call: TRBD2
cdr3_aa: CSASWGPRKETQYF; cdr3_nt: TGCAGTGCTAGCTGGGGACCCAGAAAAGAGACCCAGTACTTC; cdr3_length: 14; v_call: TRBV20-1; clone_size: many; j_call: TRBJ2-5; d_call: NA
cdr3_aa: CASSLGQENTGELFF; cdr3_nt: TGCGCCAGCAGCCTGGGACAGGAGAACACCGGGGAGCTGTTTTTT; cdr3_length: 15; v_call: TRBV5-1; clone_size: many; j_call: TRBJ2-2; d_call: TRBD1
cdr3_aa: CASSSRGQGPEQFF; cdr3_nt: TGTGCCAGCAGCTCACGGGGACAGGGGCCTGAGCAGTTCTTC; cdr3_length: 14; v_call: TRBV6-6; clone_size: NA; j_call: TRBJ2-1; d_call: TRBD1
cdr3_aa: CASSPGGGPGAYGYTF; cdr3_nt: TGTGCCAGCAGTCCCGGCGGAGGCCCCGGCGCCTATGGCTACACCTTC; cdr3_length: 16; v_call: TRBV28; clone_size: many; j_call: TRBJ1-2; d_call: NA
cdr3_aa: CATSASRAGRQQPQHF; cdr3_nt: TGTGCCACCAGTGCTTCGAGGGCGGGGCGGCAACAGCCCCAGCATTTT; cdr3_length: 16; v_call: TRBV24-1; clone_size: few; j_call: TRBJ1-5; d_call: NA
cdr3_aa: CASCIRTAPQHF; cdr3_nt: TGTGCCAGCTGTATCAGGACAGCTCCCCAGCATTTT; cdr3_length: 12; v_call: TRBV28; clone_size: medium-sized; j_call: TRBJ1-5; d_call: NA
cdr3_aa: CASSQDGGRYSEQFF; cdr3_nt: TGCGCCAGCAGCCAAGATGGGGGCCGATACAGTGAGCAGTTCTTC; cdr3_length: 15; v_call: TRBV4-3; clone_size: NA; j_call: TRBJ2-1; d_call: NA
cdr3_aa: CASSPTRTDRSGANVLTF; cdr3_nt: TGTGCCAGCAGTCCCACACGTACGGACCGCTCTGGGGCCAACGTCCTGACTTTC; cdr3_length: 18; v_call: TRBV27; clone_size: many; j_call: TRBJ2-6; d_call: NA
cdr3_aa: CASSPRDGANVLTF; cdr3_nt: TGTGCCAGCAGCCCCCGGGACGGGGCCAACGTCCTGACTTTC; cdr3_length: 14; v_call: TRBV3-1; clone_size: NA; j_call: TRBJ2-6; d_call: NA
cdr3_aa: CASSWGNSPLHF; cdr3_nt: TGTGCCAGCAGCTGGGGCAATTCACCCCTCCACTTT; cdr3_length: 12; v_call: TRBV5-4; clone_size: NA; j_call: TRBJ1-6; d_call: NA
cdr3_aa: CAISAGTGSPEAFF; cdr3_nt: TGTGCCATCAGTGCGGGGACAGGGAGCCCTGAAGCTTTCTTT; cdr3_length: 14; v_call: TRBV10-3; clone_size: NA; j_call: TRBJ1-1; d_call: TRBD1
cdr3_aa: CASSLEWGLAEFTDTQYF; cdr3_nt: TGTGCCAGCAGCTTAGAGTGGGGACTAGCGGAGTTCACAGATACGCAGTATTTT; cdr3_length: 18; v_call: TRBV7-2; clone_size: many; j_call: TRBJ2-3; d_call: TRBD2
cdr3_aa: CSVEDPPYNEQFF; cdr3_nt: TGCAGCGTTGAAGATCCCCCCTACAATGAGCAGTTCTTC; cdr3_length: 13; v_call: TRBV29-1; clone_size: few; j_call: TRBJ2-1; d_call: NA
cdr3_aa: CAWDREDHTIYF; cdr3_nt: TGTGCCTGGGACAGGGAGGATCACACCATATATTTT; cdr3_length: 12; v_call: TRBV30; clone_size: NA; j_call: TRBJ1-3; d_call: TRBD1
cdr3_aa: CASSSINGELFF; cdr3_nt: TGTGCCAGCAGCTCCATTAACGGGGAGCTGTTTTTT; cdr3_length: 12; v_call: TRBV5-4; clone_size: few; j_call: TRBJ2-2; d_call: NA
cdr3_aa: CASSFRGSDSPLHF; cdr3_nt: TGCGCCAGCAGCTTCCGGGGTTCAGACTCACCCCTCCACTTT; cdr3_length: 14; v_call: TRBV5-1; clone_size: many; j_call: TRBJ1-6; d_call: NA
cdr3_aa: CASSQWAGTGELFF; cdr3_nt: TGTGCCAGCAGCCAATGGGCCGGGACCGGGGAGCTGTTTTTT; cdr3_length: 14; v_call: TRBV14; clone_size: many; j_call: TRBJ2-2; d_call: NA
cdr3_aa: CASSYSNRERGYGYTF; cdr3_nt: TGTGCCAGCAGTTACTCGAACAGGGAAAGAGGCTATGGCTACACCTTC; cdr3_length: 16; v_call: TRBV6-6; clone_size: many; j_call: TRBJ1-2; d_call: NA
cdr3_aa: CSAQNQGEQYF; cdr3_nt: TGCAGCGCCCAAAACCAGGGTGAGCAGTACTTC; cdr3_length: 11; v_call: TRBV29-1; clone_size: NA; j_call: TRBJ2-7; d_call: NA
cdr3_aa: CSVGGRSSNEQFF; cdr3_nt: TGCAGCGTGGGCGGGAGAAGTTCTAATGAGCAGTTCTTC; cdr3_length: 13; v_call: TRBV29-1; clone_size: many; j_call: TRBJ2-1; d_call: TRBD2
cdr3_aa: CASSDSLAGSDTQYF; cdr3_nt: TGTGCCAGCAGTGACTCACTAGCGGGATCGGATACGCAGTATTTT; cdr3_length: 15; v_call: TRBV6-4; clone_size: NA; j_call: TRBJ2-3; d_call: TRBD2
cdr3_aa: CASSLSLATDTQYF; cdr3_nt: TGTGCCAGCAGCTTATCACTAGCCACAGATACGCAGTATTTT; cdr3_length: 14; v_call: TRBV7-3; clone_size: NA; j_call: TRBJ2-3; d_call: NA
cdr3_aa: CASSYSLRAINTEAFF; cdr3_nt: TGTGCCAGCAGTTACTCGTTGAGAGCTATTAACACTGAAGCTTTCTTT; cdr3_length: 16; v_call: TRBV6-5; clone_size: many; j_call: TRBJ1-1; d_call: NA
cdr3_aa: CSARDMRTSRNTDTQYF; cdr3_nt: TGCAGTGCTAGAGATATGAGGACTAGCAGAAACACAGATACGCAGTATTTT; cdr3_length: 17; v_call: TRBV20-1; clone_size: NA; j_call: TRBJ2-3; d_call: TRBD2
cdr3_aa: CASSYFETQYF; cdr3_nt: TGTGCCAGCAGTTACTTTGAGACCCAGTACTTC; cdr3_length: 11; v_call: TRBV6-2/TRBV6-3; clone_size: many; j_call: TRBJ2-5; d_call: NA
cdr3_aa: CASSLAVGSGYTQYF; cdr3_nt: TGTGCCAGCAGCTTGGCGGTGGGTAGCGGTTATACGCAGTATTTT; cdr3_length: 15; v_call: TRBV5-4; clone_size: many; j_call: TRBJ2-3; d_call: NA
cdr3_aa: CASREGTSVSYEQYF; cdr3_nt: TGCGCCAGCAGAGAAGGGACTAGCGTTTCCTACGAGCAGTACTTC; cdr3_length: 15; v_call: TRBV4-3; clone_size: many; j_call: TRBJ2-7; d_call: TRBD2
cdr3_aa: CASSLGGGSSYNSPLHF; cdr3_nt: TGTGCCAGCAGCTTAGGAGGCGGGAGCTCCTATAATTCACCCCTCCACTTT; cdr3_length: 17; v_call: TRBV7-9; clone_size: many; j_call: TRBJ1-6; d_call: NA
cdr3_aa: CSVADVGNQPQHF; cdr3_nt: TGCAGCGTCGCAGACGTCGGCAATCAGCCCCAGCATTTT; cdr3_length: 13; v_call: TRBV29-1; clone_size: NA; j_call: TRBJ1-5; d_call: NA
cdr3_aa: CASSLGAGARDEKLFF; cdr3_nt: TGCGCCAGCAGCTTGGGGGCAGGGGCCCGGGATGAAAAACTGTTTTTT; cdr3_length: 16; v_call: TRBV5-1; clone_size: many; j_call: TRBJ1-4; d_call: NA
cdr3_aa: CSVDNHDRADTQYF; cdr3_nt: TGCAGCGTTGACAACCACGACAGGGCAGATACGCAGTATTTT; cdr3_length: 14; v_call: TRBV29-1; clone_size: NA; j_call: TRBJ2-3; d_call: TRBD1
cdr3_aa: CALYEQYF; cdr3_nt: TGCGCCCTCTACGAGCAGTACTTC; cdr3_length: 8; v_call: TRBV23-1; clone_size: many; j_call: TRBJ2-7; d_call: NA
cdr3_aa: CAIGLRLAGDQETQYF; cdr3_nt: TGTGCCATCGGCCTTCGACTAGCGGGAGACCAAGAGACCCAGTACTTC; cdr3_length: 16; v_call: TRBV10-3; clone_size: many; j_call: TRBJ2-5; d_call: TRBD2
cdr3_aa: CASSLGPGGSYEQYF; cdr3_nt: TGCGCCAGCAGCTTGGGGCCCGGAGGCTCCTACGAGCAGTACTTC; cdr3_length: 15; v_call: TRBV5-1; clone_size: many; j_call: TRBJ2-7; d_call: NA
cdr3_aa: CASSLVAGGAVSYNEQFF; cdr3_nt: TGTGCCAGCAGCTTGGTAGCGGGAGGGGCTGTCTCCTACAATGAGCAGTTCTTC; cdr3_length: 18; v_call: TRBV7-6; clone_size: many; j_call: TRBJ2-1; d_call: TRBD2
cdr3_aa: CASSVPGLAKYF; cdr3_nt: TGTGCCAGCTCAGTACCGGGACTAGCGAAGTATTTT; cdr3_length: 12; v_call: TRBV18; clone_size: many; j_call: TRBJ2-3; d_call: TRBD2
cdr3_aa: CASRAALQETQYF; cdr3_nt: TGTGCCAGCAGGGCCGCCCTCCAAGAGACCCAGTACTTC; cdr3_length: 13; v_call: TRBV12-3/TRBV12-4; clone_size: many; j_call: TRBJ2-5; d_call: NA
cdr3_aa: CASSQETSGYNEQFF; cdr3_nt: TGCGCCAGCAGCCAAGAGACTAGCGGGTACAATGAGCAGTTCTTC; cdr3_length: 15; v_call: TRBV4-3; clone_size: many; j_call: TRBJ2-1; d_call: TRBD2
cdr3_aa: CASSVGDSGSVYF; cdr3_nt: TGTGCCAGCAGCGTAGGGGATAGCGGGAGCGTATACTTC; cdr3_length: 13; v_call: TRBV9; clone_size: NA; j_call: TRBJ2-7; d_call: TRBD2
cdr3_aa: CASSVKLAGGPLSYNEQFF; cdr3_nt: TGCGCCAGCAGCGTGAAACTAGCGGGAGGACCCCTCTCCTACAATGAGCAGTTCTTC; cdr3_length: 19; v_call: TRBV5-1; clone_size: many; j_call: TRBJ2-1; d_call: TRBD2
cdr3_aa: CASNSEGFGQPQHF; cdr3_nt: TGTGCCAGCAACAGTGAAGGATTCGGTCAGCCCCAGCATTTT; cdr3_length: 14; v_call: TRBV7-2; clone_size: many; j_call: TRBJ1-5; d_call: NA
cdr3_aa: CAIRTTSADTQYF; cdr3_nt: TGTGCCATCAGGACGACGAGCGCCGATACGCAGTATTTT; cdr3_length: 13; v_call: TRBV10-3; clone_size: few; j_call: TRBJ2-3; d_call: NA
cdr3_aa: CASSPGTGSEKLFF; cdr3_nt: TGTGCCAGCAGCCCCGGGACAGGGTCTGAAAAACTGTTTTTT; cdr3_length: 14; v_call: TRBV12-3/TRBV12-4; clone_size: many; j_call: TRBJ1-4; d_call: TRBD1
cdr3_aa: CASSYPRDRGNDGNQPQHF; cdr3_nt: TGTGCCAGCAGTTACCCCCGGGACAGGGGGAATGATGGCAATCAGCCCCAGCATTTT; cdr3_length: 19; v_call: TRBV6-2/TRBV6-3; clone_size: many; j_call: TRBJ1-5; d_call: TRBD1
cdr3_aa: CASSLGQTGVQEQFF; cdr3_nt: TGTGCCAGCAGCTTGGGGCAAACAGGGGTTCAGGAGCAGTTCTTC; cdr3_length: 15; v_call: TRBV7-3; clone_size: many; j_call: TRBJ2-1; d_call: TRBD1
cdr3_aa: CSARDTLAPRYEQYF; cdr3_nt: TGCAGTGCTAGAGATACCCTAGCGCCACGATACGAGCAGTACTTC; cdr3_length: 15; v_call: TRBV20-1; clone_size: NA; j_call: TRBJ2-7; d_call: NA
cdr3_aa: CASSSDRPRNHQPQHF; cdr3_nt: TGTGCCAGCAGTTCCGACAGACCTCGGAACCATCAGCCCCAGCATTTT; cdr3_length: 16; v_call: TRBV12-3/TRBV12-4; clone_size: few; j_call: TRBJ1-5; d_call: NA
cdr3_aa: CAISAQANEKLFF; cdr3_nt: TGTGCCATCAGTGCGCAGGCTAATGAAAAACTGTTTTTT; cdr3_length: 13; v_call: TRBV10-3; clone_size: many; j_call: TRBJ1-4; d_call: NA